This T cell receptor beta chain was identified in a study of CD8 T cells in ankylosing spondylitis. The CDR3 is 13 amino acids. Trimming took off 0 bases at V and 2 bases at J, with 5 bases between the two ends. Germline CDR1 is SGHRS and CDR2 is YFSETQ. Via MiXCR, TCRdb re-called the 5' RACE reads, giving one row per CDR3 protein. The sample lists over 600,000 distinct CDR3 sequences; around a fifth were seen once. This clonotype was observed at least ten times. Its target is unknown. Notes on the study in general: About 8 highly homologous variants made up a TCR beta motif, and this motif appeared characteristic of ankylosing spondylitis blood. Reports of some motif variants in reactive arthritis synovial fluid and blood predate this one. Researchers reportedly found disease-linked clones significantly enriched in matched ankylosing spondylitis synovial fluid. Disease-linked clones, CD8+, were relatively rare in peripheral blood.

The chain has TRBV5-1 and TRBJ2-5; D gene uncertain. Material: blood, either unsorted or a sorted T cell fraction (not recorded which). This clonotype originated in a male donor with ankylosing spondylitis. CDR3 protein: CASSLAHQETQYF. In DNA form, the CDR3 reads TGCGCCAGCAGCTTGGCCCATCAAGAGACCCAGTACTTC.